This T cell receptor (beta chain) emerged from a study of persistence of HIV-infected CD4 T cells. CDR3 length: 15 amino acids. The V gene's germline CDR1 is MDHEN and CDR2 SYDVKM. V lost 6 bases and J lost 2; bases outside the gene matches: 5. Of note for this clone: Antigen: not known.

Stimulation used around 9.1 ug/mL lysate from CMV-infected fibroblasts. CD40L-negative CD69-negative CD45RO-high memory CD4+ T cells were sorted as populations depleted of antigen-responding cells. Sequencing used immunoSEQ version 4 in survey mode. Method: immunoSEQ multiplex PCR; TCRdb's copy keeps in-frame clones and lacks some. The top ten hold roughly 1.5% of the sample, which has roughly 35,000 clones, about 85% seen once. Study-level results: Proviral oligoclonality tracked with TCR oligoclonality within the same sorted cells.

The receptor comes from an adult man with HIV who was CMV-seropositive. Specimen: CD4+ T cells sorted from PBMCs after approximately 20-hour stimulation, collected from a patient who received antiretroviral therapy. This chain uses TRBV28 with TRBJ2-7, with 12 bases aligning to TRBD1. CDR3 nucleotides: TGTGCCAGCAGGCGGGACAGGGGGCCTACCTACGAGCAGTACTTC. It translates to CASRRDRGPTYEQYF.